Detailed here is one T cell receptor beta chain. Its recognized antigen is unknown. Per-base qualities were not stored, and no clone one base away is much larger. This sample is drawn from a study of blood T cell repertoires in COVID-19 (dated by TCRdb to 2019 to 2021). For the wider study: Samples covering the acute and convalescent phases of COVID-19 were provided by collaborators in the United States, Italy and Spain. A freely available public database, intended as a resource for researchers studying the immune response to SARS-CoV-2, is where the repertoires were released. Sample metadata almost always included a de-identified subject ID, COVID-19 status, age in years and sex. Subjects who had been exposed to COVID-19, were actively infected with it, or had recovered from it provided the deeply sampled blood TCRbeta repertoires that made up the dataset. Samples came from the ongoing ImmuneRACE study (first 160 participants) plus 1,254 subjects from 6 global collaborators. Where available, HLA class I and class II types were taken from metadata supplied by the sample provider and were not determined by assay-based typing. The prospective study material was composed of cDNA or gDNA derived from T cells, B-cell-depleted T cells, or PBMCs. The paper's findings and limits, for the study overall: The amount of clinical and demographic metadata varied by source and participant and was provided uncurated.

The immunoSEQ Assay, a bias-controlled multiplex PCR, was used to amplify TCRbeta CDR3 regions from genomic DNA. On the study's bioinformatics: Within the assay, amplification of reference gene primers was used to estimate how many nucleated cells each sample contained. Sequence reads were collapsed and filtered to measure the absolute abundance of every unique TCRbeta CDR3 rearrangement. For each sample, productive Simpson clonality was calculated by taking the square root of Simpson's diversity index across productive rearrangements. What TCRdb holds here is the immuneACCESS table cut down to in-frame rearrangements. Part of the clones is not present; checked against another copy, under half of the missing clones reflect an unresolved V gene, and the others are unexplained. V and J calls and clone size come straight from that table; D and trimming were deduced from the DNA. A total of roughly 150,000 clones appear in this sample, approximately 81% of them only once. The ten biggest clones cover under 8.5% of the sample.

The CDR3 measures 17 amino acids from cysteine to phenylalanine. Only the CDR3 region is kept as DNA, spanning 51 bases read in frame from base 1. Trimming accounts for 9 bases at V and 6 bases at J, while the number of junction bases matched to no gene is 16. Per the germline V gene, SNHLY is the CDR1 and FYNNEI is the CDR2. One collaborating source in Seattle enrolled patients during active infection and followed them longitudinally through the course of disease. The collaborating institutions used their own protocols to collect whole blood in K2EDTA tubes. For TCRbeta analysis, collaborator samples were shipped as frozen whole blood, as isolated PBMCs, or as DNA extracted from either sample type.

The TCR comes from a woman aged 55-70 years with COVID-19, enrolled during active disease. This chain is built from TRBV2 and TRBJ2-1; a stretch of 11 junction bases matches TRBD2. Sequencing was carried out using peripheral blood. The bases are TGTGCCAGTCGGGCTACTAGCGGGAGAGTTCTGGGCAATGAGCAGTTCTTC. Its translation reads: CASRATSGRVLGNEQFF.